The entry below describes one T cell receptor beta chain. A junction boundary mismatches the germline segment, possibly from a read error. The sample belongs to a study of blood T cell repertoires in COVID-19. The CDR3 totals 12 residues. Using immunoSEQ multiplex PCR, the repertoire was profiled, and TCRdb retains in-frame clones only, with some absent. The table shows 110,000 to 150,000 clones, with roughly 80% occurring only once. V gene TRBV12-3 or TRBV12-4 combines with J gene TRBJ1-2; the D gene is possibly TRBD1 (5 bases). This clonotype was obtained from a man aged 70-80 years who had recovered from COVID-19. The material sequenced was peripheral blood. CDR3 sequence: CASSKLTGLNSF. CDR3 sequence (DNA): TGTGCCAGCAGTAAACTAACAGGCTTAAACAGCTTC.